This TCR beta chain was obtained from a study of control samples from healthy donors and cancer patients. Sequenced by immunoSEQ multiplex PCR; TCRdb stores in-frame clones only, minus some. The data contain around 58,000 clones, approximately 95% of them singletons. Trimming left V 1 base short and J 8 bases short, with 9 bases between. Germline V gene lookup returns CDR1 SGHTA and CDR2 FQGNSA. The CDR3 runs to 13 residues. The clonotype was recovered from a woman aged 18-29 years in good health. Source material: blood. The gene calls are TRBV7-2 and TRBJ2-1; D unclear. This CDR3 reads CASSLEWFHEQFF. The CDR3 coding sequence is TGTGCCAGCAGCTTAGAATGGTTCCATGAGCAGTTCTTC. Supplemented by reference TRBV7-2 and TRBJ2-1, the full variable domain reads GAGVSQSPSNKVTEKGKDVELRCDPISGHTALYWYRQSLGQGLEFLIYFQGNSAPDKSGLPSDRFSAERTGGSVSTLTIQRTQQEDSAVYLCASSLEWFHEQFFGPGTRLTVL.